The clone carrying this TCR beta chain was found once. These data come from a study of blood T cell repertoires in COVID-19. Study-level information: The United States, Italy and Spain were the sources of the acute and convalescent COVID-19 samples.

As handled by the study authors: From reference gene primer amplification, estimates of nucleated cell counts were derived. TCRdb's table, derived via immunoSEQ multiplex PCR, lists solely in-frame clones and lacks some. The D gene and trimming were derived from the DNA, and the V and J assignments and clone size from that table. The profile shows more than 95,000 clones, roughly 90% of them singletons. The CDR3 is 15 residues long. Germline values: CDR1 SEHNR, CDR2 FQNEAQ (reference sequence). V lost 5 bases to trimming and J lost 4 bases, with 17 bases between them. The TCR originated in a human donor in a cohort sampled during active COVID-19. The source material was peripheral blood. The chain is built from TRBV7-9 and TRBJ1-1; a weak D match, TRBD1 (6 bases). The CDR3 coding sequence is TGTGCCAGCAGCAGTGACAGGCGGCGGTTCACTGAAGCTTTCTTT. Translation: CASSSDRRRFTEAFF.